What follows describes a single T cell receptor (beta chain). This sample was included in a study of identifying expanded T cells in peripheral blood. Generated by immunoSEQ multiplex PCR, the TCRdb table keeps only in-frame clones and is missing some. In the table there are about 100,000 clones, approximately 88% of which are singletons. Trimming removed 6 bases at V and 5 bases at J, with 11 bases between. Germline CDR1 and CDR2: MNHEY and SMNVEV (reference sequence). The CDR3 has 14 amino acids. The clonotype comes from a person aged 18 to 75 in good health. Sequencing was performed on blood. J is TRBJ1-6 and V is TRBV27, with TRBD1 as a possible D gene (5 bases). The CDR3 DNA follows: TGTGCCAGCAGCCCAGACAGACATAATTCACCCCTCCACTTT. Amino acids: CASSPDRHNSPLHF.